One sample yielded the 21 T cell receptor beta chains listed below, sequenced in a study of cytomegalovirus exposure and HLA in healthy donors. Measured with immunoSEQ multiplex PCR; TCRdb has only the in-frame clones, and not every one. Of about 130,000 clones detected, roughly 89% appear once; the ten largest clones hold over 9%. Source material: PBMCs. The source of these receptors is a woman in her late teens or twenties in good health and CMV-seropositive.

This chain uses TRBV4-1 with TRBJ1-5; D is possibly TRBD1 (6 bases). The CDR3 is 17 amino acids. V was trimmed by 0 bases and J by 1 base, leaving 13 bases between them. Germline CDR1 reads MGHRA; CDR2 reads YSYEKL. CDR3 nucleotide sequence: TGCGCCAGCAGCCAAGAAGGGGGAGCCTTGAGCAATCAGCCCCAGCATTTT. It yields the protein CASSQEGGALSNQPQHF.

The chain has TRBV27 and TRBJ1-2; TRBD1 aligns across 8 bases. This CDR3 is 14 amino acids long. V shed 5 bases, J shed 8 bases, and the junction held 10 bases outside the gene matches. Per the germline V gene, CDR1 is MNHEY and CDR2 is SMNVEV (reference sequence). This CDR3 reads CASSPGQGQGGYTF. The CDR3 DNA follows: TGTGCCAGCAGTCCAGGACAGGGACAAGGGGGCTACACCTTC.

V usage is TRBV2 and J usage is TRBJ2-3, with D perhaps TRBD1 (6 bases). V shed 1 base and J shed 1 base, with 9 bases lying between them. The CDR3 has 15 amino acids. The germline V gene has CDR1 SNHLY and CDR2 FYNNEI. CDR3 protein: CASSEEGVRTDTQYF. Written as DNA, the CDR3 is TGTGCCAGCAGTGAAGAGGGGGTCCGCACAGATACGCAGTATTTT. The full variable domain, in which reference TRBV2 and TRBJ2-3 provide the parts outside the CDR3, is EPEVTQTPSHQVTQMGQEVILRCVPISNHLYFYWYRQILGQKVEFLVSFYNNEISEKSEIFDDQFSVERPDGSNFTLKIRSTKLEDSAMYFCASSEEGVRTDTQYFGPGTRLTVL.

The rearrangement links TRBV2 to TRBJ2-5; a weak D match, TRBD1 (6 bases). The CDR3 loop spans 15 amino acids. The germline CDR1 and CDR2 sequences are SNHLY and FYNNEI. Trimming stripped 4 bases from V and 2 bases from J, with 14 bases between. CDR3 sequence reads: CASSVGGFEQETQYF. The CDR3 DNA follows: TGTGCCAGCAGTGTAGGGGGATTCGAACAAGAGACCCAGTACTTC.

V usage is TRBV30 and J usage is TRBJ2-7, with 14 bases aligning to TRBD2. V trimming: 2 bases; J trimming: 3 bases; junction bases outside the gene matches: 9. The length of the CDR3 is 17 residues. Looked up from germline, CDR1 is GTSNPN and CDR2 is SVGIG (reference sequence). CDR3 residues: CAWSQPWGTSGGYEQYF. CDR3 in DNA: TGTGCCTGGAGTCAACCCTGGGGGACTAGCGGGGGCTACGAGCAGTACTTC.

The CDR3 DNA sequence: TGTGCCAGCAGGCCTCACGGGTACACCGGGGAGCTGTTTTTT. Protein product: CASRPHGYTGELFF. The chain uses TRBV27 and TRBJ2-2; D is undetermined. The V and J ends lost 6 bases and 3 bases respectively, with 11 bases between them. Germline V gives CDR1 MNHEY, CDR2 SMNVEV (reference sequence). The CDR3 has 14 amino acids.

The CDR3 DNA reads TGTGCCAGCAGTTCCCCCCGGGGGGGGCTTGCTTCGGGGTATGGCTACACCTTC. Its translation: CASSSPRGGLASGYGYTF. The J gene is TRBJ1-2, the V gene TRBV28; possible D gene TRBD1, 6 bases. Germline V lookup: CDR1 MDHEN, CDR2 SYDVKM. The CDR3 is made up of 18 amino acids. Trimming removed 4 bases at V and 5 bases at J, with 26 bases between.

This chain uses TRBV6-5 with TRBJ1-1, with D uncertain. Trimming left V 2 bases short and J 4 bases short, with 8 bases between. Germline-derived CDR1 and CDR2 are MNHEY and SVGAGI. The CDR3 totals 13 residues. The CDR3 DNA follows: TGTGCCAGCAGTTACCGGGTAATCACTGAAGCTTTCTTT. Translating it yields CASSYRVITEAFF.

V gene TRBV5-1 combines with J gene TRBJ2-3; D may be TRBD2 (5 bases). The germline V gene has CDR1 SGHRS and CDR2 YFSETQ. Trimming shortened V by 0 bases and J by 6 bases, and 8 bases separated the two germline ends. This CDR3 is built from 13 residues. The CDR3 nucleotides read TGCGCCAGCAGCTTGGCCGGGGAGGATACGCAGTATTTT. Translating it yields CASSLAGEDTQYF.

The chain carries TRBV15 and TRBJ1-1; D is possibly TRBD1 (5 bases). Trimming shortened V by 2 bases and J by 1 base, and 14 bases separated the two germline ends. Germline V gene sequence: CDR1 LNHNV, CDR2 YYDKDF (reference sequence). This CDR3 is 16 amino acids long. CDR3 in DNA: TGTGCCACCAGCAGACCTCCCGACAGAGCGAACACTGAAGCTTTCTTT. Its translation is CATSRPPDRANTEAFF.

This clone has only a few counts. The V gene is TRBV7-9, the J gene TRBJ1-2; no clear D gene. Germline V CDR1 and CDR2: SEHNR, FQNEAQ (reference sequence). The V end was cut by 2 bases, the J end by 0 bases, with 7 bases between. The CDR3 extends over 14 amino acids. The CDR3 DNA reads TGTGCCAGCAGCTTAAGCGCCACTAACTATGGCTACACCTTC. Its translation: CASSLSATNYGYTF. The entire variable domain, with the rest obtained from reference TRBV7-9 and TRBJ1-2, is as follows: DTGVSQNPRHKITKRGQNVTFRCDPISEHNRLYWYRQTLGQGPEFLTYFQNEAQLEKSRLLSDRFSAERPKGSFSTLEIQRTEQGDSAMYLCASSLSATNYGYTFGSGTRLTVV.

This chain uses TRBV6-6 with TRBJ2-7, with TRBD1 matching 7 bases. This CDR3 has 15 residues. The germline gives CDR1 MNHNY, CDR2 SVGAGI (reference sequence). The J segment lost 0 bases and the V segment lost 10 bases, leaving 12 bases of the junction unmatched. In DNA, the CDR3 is TGTGCCACCAGGGGTCGTACAGGGGCCTCCTACGAGCAGTACTTC. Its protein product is CATRGRTGASYEQYF.

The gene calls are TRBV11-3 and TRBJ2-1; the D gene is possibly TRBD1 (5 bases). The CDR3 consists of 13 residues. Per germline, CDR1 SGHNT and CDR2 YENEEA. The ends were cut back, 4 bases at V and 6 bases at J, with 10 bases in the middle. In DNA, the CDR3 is TGTGCCAGCAGCTCCAGTGGGGCCAATGAGCAGTTCTTC. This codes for CASSSSGANEQFF.

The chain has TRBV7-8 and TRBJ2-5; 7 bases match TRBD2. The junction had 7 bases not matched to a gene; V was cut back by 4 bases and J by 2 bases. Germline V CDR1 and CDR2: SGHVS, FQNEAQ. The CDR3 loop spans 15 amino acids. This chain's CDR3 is CASSSAWREQETQYF. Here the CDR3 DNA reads TGTGCCAGCAGCTCTGCCTGGCGGGAGCAAGAGACCCAGTACTTC.

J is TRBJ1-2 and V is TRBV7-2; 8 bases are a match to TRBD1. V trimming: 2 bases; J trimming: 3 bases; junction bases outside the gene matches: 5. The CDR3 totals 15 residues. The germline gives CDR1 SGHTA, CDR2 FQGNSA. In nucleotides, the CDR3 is TGTGCCAGCAGCTTACAGGGGGCAGTGGACTATGGCTACACCTTC. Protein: CASSLQGAVDYGYTF.

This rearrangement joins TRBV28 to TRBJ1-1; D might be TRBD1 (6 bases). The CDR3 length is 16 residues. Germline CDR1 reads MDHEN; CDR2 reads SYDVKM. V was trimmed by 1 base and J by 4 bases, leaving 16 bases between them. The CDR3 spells CASSLLGGAGGTEAFF. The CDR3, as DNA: TGTGCCAGCAGTTTATTGGGGGGGGCAGGCGGCACTGAAGCTTTCTTT.

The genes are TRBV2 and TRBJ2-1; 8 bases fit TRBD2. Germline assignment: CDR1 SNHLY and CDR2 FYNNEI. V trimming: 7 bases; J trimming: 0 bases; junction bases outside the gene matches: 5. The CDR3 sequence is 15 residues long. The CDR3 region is CASTPAGGSYNEQFF. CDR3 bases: TGTGCCAGCACGCCGGCGGGGGGCTCCTACAATGAGCAGTTCTTC.

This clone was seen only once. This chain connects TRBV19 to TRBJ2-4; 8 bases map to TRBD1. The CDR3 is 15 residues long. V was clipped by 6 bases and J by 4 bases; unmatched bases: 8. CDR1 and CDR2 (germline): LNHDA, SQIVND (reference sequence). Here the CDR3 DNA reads TGTGCCAGTAGCCATCCAGGGGGCAGAAAAAACATTCAGTACTTC. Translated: CASSHPGGRKNIQYF.

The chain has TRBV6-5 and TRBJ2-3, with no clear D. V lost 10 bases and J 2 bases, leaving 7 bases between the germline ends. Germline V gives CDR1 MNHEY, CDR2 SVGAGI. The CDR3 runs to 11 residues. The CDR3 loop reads CATSYTDTQYF. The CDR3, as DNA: TGTGCCACCAGCTACACAGATACGCAGTATTTT.

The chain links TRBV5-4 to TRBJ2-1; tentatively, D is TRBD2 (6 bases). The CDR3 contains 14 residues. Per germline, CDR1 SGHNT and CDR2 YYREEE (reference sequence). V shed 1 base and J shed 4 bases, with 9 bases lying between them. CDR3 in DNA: TGTGCCAGCAGCTTGCGGGGGAGTTACAATGAGCAGTTCTTC. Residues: CASSLRGSYNEQFF.

CDR3 DNA sequence: TGCGCCAGCAGCATCCTGGACAGCTACAATGAGCAGTTCTTC. Translated, it gives CASSILDSYNEQFF. V usage is TRBV5-1 and J usage is TRBJ2-1; tentatively, D is TRBD1 (6 bases). Between the trimmed V and J ends, which lost 4 bases and 3 bases, there was a span of 11 bases. The CDR3 consists of 14 residues. Looked up from germline, CDR1 is SGHRS and CDR2 is YFSETQ.